This T cell receptor (beta chain) was retrieved from a study of cytomegalovirus exposure and HLA in healthy donors. Across the study: The approximately 110 validation repertoires used a platform that matched the one used for the 550 to 800 first-cohort repertoires, as a later analysis reported. Findings and caveats of the study: Per published reports, the classifier diagnosed cytomegalovirus status with high specificity and sensitivity.

Data came from immunoSEQ multiplex PCR; TCRdb stores just in-frame clones and leaves some out. The data show 60,000 to 85,000 clones, approximately 93% seen once. Comment on this clone: Its antigen remains unidentified.

Germline V lookup: CDR1 MDHEN, CDR2 SYDVKM. The V and J ends lost 1 base and 6 bases respectively, with 9 bases between them. This CDR3 has 13 residues. The sequenced sample consisted of PBMCs. The chain is built from TRBV28 and TRBJ1-1; D is unresolved. This receptor was identified in a man aged 18 to 29 in good health and CMV-seropositive. This chain's CDR3 is CASSLFRVPEAFF. The CDR3 nucleotides read TGTGCCAGCAGTTTATTCCGGGTCCCTGAAGCTTTCTTT.